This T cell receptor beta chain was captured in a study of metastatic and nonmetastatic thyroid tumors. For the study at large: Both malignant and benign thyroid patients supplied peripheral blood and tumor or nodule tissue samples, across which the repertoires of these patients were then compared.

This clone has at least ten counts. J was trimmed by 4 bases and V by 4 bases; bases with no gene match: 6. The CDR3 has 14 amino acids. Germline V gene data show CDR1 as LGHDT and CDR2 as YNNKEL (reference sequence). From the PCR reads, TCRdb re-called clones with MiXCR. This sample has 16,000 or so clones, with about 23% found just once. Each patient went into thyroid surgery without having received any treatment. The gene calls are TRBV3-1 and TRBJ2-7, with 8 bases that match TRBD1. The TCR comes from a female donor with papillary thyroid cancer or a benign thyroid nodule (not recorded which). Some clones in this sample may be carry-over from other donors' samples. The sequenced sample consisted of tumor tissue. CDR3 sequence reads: CASSPTGGPYEQYF. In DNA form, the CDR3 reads TGTGCCAGCAGCCCTACAGGGGGGCCGTACGAGCAGTACTTC.